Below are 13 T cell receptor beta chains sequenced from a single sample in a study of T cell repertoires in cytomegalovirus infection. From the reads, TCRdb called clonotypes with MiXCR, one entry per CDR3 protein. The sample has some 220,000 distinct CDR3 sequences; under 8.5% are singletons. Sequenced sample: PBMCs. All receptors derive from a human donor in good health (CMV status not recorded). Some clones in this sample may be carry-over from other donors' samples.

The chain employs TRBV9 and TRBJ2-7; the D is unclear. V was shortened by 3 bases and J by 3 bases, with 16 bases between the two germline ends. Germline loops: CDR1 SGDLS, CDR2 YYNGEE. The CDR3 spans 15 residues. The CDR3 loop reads CASSDGPSPNYEQYF. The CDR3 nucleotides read TGTGCCAGCAGCGACGGGCCCAGCCCTAACTACGAGCAGTACTTC.

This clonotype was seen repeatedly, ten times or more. The CDR3 sequence: CASSIYRGTLRAPLYGYTF. CDR3 nucleotide sequence: TGTGCCAGCAGCATTTACAGGGGGACACTCCGCGCCCCACTCTATGGCTACACCTTC. This chain connects TRBV7-2 to TRBJ1-2; 8 positions match TRBD1. Germline-derived CDR1 and CDR2 are SGHTA and FQGNSA. The CDR3 is made up of 19 amino acids. With V trimmed by 5 bases and J by 4 bases, 21 bases remained unmatched. Full variable domain (missing parts from reference TRBV7-2 and TRBJ1-2): GAGVSQSPSNKVTEKGKDVELRCDPISGHTALYWYRQSLGQGLEFLIYFQGNSAPDKSGLPSDRFSAERTGGSVSTLTIQRTQQEDSAVYLCASSIYRGTLRAPLYGYTFGSGTRLTVV.

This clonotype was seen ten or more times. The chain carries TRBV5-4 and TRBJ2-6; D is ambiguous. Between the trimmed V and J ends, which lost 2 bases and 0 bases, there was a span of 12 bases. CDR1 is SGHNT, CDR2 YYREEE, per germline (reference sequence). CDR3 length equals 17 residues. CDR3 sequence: CASSFGGRSSGANVLTF. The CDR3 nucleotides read TGTGCCAGCAGCTTTGGCGGAAGAAGCTCTGGGGCCAACGTCCTGACTTTC.

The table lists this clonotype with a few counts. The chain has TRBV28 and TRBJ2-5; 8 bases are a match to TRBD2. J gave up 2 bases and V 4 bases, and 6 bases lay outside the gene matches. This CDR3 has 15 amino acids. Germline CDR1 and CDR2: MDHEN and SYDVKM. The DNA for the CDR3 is TGTGCCAGCAGTTCCCCCGGGGGGGTACAAGAGACCCAGTACTTC. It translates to CASSSPGGVQETQYF.

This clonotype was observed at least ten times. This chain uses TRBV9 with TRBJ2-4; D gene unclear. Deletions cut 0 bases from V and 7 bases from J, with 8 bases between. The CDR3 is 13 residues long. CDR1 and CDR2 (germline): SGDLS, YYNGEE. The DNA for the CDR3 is TGTGCCAGCAGCGTAGGGCTAGAGAACATTCAGTACTTC. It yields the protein CASSVGLENIQYF.

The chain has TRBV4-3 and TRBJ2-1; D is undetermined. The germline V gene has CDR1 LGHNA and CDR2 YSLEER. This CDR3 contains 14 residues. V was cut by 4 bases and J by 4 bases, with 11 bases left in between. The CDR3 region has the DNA TGCGCCAGCAGCCGATCAACTGGTTACAATGAGCAGTTCTTC. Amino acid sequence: CASSRSTGYNEQFF.

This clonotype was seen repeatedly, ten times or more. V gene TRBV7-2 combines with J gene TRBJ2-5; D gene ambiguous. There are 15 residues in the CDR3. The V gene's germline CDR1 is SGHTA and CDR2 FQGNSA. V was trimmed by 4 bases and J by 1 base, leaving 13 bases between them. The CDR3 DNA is TGTGCCAGCAGCTGGTATAGATTGGCCCAAGAGACCCAGTACTTC. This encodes CASSWYRLAQETQYF.

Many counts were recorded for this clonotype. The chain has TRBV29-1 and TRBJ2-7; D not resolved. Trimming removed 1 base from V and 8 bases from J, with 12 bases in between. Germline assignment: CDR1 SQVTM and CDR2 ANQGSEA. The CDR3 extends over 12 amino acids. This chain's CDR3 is CSVEAQIGKQYF. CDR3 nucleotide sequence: TGCAGCGTTGAAGCTCAGATCGGCAAGCAGTACTTC.

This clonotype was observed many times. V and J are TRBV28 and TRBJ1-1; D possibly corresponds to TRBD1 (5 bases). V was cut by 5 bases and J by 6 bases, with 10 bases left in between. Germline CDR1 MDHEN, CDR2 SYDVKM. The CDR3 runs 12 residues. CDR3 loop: CASSRTRPEAFF. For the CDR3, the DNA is TGTGCCAGCAGTAGGACACGGCCTGAAGCTTTCTTT.

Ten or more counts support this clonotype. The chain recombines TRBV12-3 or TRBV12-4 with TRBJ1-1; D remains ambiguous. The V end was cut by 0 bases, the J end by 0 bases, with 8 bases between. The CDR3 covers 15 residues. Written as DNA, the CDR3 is TGTGCCAGCAGTTTAGCGGCCAGCATGAACACTGAAGCTTTCTTT. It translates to CASSLAASMNTEAFF.

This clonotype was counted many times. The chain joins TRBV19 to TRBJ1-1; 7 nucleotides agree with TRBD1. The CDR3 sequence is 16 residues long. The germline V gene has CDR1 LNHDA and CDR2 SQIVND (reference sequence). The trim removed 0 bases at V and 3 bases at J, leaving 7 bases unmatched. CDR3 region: CASSIDWDSLYTEAFF. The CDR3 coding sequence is TGTGCCAGTAGTATAGACTGGGACAGCCTATACACTGAAGCTTTCTTT. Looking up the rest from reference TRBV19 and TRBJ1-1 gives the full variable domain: DGGITQSPKYLFRKEGQNVTLSCEQNLNHDAMYWYRQDPGQGLRLIYYSQIVNDFQKGDIAEGYSVSREKKESFPLTVTSAQKNPTAFYLCASSIDWDSLYTEAFFGQGTRLTVV.

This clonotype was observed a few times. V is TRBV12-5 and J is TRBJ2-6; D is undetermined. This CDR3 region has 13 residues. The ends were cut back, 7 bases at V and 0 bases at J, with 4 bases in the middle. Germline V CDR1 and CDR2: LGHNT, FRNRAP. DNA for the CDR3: TGTGCTAGTGCCCCCTCTGGGGCCAACGTCCTGACTTTC. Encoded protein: CASAPSGANVLTF.

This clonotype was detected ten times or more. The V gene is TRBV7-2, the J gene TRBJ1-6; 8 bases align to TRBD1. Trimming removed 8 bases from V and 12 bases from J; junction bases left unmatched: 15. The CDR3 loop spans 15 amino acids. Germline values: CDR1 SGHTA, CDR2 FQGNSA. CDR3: CASFQGTGPGLPLHF. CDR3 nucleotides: TGTGCCAGCTTCCAAGGGACAGGTCCGGGGTTACCCCTCCACTTT. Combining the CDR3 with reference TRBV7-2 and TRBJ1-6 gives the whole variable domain GAGVSQSPSNKVTEKGKDVELRCDPISGHTALYWYRQSLGQGLEFLIYFQGNSAPDKSGLPSDRFSAERTGGSVSTLTIQRTQQEDSAVYLCASFQGTGPGLPLHFGNGTRLTVT.